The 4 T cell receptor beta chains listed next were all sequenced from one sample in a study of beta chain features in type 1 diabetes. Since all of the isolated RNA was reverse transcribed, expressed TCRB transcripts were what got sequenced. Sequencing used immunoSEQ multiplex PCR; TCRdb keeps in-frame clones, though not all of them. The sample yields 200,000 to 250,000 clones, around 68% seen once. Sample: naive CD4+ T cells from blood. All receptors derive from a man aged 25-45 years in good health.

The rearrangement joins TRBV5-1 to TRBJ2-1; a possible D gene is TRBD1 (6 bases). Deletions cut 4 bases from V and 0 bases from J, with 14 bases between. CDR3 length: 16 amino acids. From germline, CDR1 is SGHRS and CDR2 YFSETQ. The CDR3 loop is CASSEATGSSYNEQFF. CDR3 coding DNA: TGCGCCAGCAGCGAAGCGACAGGAAGCTCCTACAATGAGCAGTTCTTC.

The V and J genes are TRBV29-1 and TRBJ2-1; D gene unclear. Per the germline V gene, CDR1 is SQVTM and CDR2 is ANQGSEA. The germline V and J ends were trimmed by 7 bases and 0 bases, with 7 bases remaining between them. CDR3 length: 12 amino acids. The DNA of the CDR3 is TGCAGCGGAACGGGCTCCTACAATGAGCAGTTCTTC. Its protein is CSGTGSYNEQFF.

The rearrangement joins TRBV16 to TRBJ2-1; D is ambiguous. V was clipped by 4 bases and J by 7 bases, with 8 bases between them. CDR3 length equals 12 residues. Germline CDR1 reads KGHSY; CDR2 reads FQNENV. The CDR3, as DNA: TGTGCCAGCAGCCCGACTGCAAATGAGCAGTTCTTC. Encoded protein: CASSPTANEQFF.

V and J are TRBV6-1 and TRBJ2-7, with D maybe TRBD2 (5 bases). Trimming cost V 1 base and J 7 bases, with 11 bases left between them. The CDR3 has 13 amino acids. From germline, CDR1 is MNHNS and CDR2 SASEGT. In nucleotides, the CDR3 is TGTGCCAGCAGTGAAGACGGGATGTGGGAGCAGTACTTC. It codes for CASSEDGMWEQYF.